A selection of T cell receptor beta chains follows, all from one sample in a study of T cell responses to AZD1222 COVID-19 vaccine. Profiling relied on immunoSEQ multiplex PCR, and the TCRdb table lists in-frame clones only, not all of them. The profile shows about 180,000 clones, about 91% of them singletons. This material consisted of peripheral blood, taken 28 days after the second AZD1222 dose. The receptor set was obtained from an adult who received the AZD1222 COVID-19 vaccine. The CDR3 runs from the conserved cysteine through the conserved F or W. D genes are given only for firm matches. Not all rows give a size; the values are once, few, many and, for expanded clones, a class.

V gene	D gene	clone size	J gene	CDR3 DNA	CDR3 protein
TRBV19	TRBD1	-	TRBJ1-5	TGTGCCACTAGACAGGGGGCAATCAATCAGCCCCAGCATTTT	CATRQGAINQPQHF
TRBV4-1	-	-	TRBJ2-7	TGCGCCAGCAGCCAACAAACAGGGAAACGGAGTTACGAGCAGTACTTC	CASSQQTGKRSYEQYF
TRBV15	TRBD1	-	TRBJ1-5	TGTGCCACCAGCAGACAGGGGGCGGGTCAGCCCCAGCATTTT	CATSRQGAGQPQHF
TRBV6-5	TRBD1	-	TRBJ1-1	TGTGCCAGCAGGCGAGACAGGGTAGGAACTGAAGCTTTCTTT	CASRRDRVGTEAFF
TRBV5-1	TRBD2	-	TRBJ2-7	TGCGCCAGCAGCTTGAGTAGCGGGGGGTATGGCGAGCAGTACTTC	CASSLSSGGYGEQYF
TRBV6-5	TRBD1	-	TRBJ1-3	TGTGCCGCACAGGGGGCTTGGAACACCATATATTTT	CAAQGAWNTIYF
TRBV6-5	-	-	TRBJ2-4	TGTGCCAGCAGTCACTTGGACGCCAAAAACATTCAGTACTTC	CASSHLDAKNIQYF
TRBV10-3	-	once	TRBJ1-1	TGTGCCATCAGCAACAGGGCGGGGACGAACACTGAAGCTTTCTTT	CAISNRAGTNTEAFF
TRBV5-1	TRBD1	-	TRBJ1-4	TGCGCCAGCAGCTTATCAACAGGGGCAACTAATGAAAAACTGTTTTTT	CASSLSTGATNEKLFF
TRBV4-1	-	-	TRBJ2-1	TGCGCCAGCAGCCCCCATCCTAGCCCTGAGCAGTTCTTC	CASSPHPSPEQFF
TRBV19	-	-	TRBJ1-1	TGTGCCAGTAGCAGCCCCACAGGGAGACCCACTGAAGCTTTCTTT	CASSSPTGRPTEAFF
TRBV5-6	TRBD1	-	TRBJ1-1	TGTGCCAGCAGCTATATCAGACAGGGTTGGGTTCCCGAGCATTTCTTT	CASSYIRQGWVPEHFF
TRBV6-5	-	once	TRBJ1-5	TGTGCCAGCAGTTACGTGGGTAGCAATCAGCCCCAGCATTTT	CASSYVGSNQPQHF
TRBV5-3	TRBD2	once	TRBJ2-2	TGTGCCAGAAGTTATGGGACTAGCGACGGCACCGGGGAGCTGTTTTTT	CARSYGTSDGTGELFF
TRBV28	TRBD2	-	TRBJ2-7	TGTGCCAGCAAAACTAGCGGATCCTACGAGCAGTACTTC	CASKTSGSYEQYF
TRBV2	-	-	TRBJ1-5	TGTGCCAGCGGCCGGGCACTCAGTCAGCCCCAGCATTTT	CASGRALSQPQHF
TRBV5-1	TRBD2	-	TRBJ2-5	TGCGCCAGCAGCTTGGTTCTGGCGGGGGGGCCTCAAGAGACCCAGTACTTC	CASSLVLAGGPQETQYF
TRBV19	-	-	TRBJ1-2	TGTGCCAGTAGTAACAGTCGTGCTAACTATGGCTACACCTTC	CASSNSRANYGYTF
TRBV6-4	-	-	TRBJ2-7	TGTGCCAGCAGGGGGCGGGACAGAGACTACGAGCAGTACTTC	CASRGRDRDYEQYF
TRBV5-1	-	-	TRBJ1-4	TGCGCCAGCAGCCGGGACACACCAACTAATGAAAAACTGTTTTTT	CASSRDTPTNEKLFF
TRBV14	-	-	TRBJ2-7	TGTGCCAGCAGCCAAGATATCAGCGACGAGCAGTACTTC	CASSQDISDEQYF
TRBV27	TRBD1	once	TRBJ1-6	TGTGCCAGCAGGCGGACAGGGGATTATAATTTGCCCCTCCACTTT	CASRRTGDYNLPLHF